This T cell receptor (beta chain) comes out of a study of tumor-infiltrating lymphocytes in oesophageal squamous cell carcinoma. The germline CDR1 and CDR2 sequences are MDHEN and SYDVKM. The CDR3 sequence is 14 residues long. The count of this clonotype is one. TCRdb re-called the PCR reads through MiXCR, storing one row per CDR3 protein. The sample yields about 17,000 distinct CDR3 sequences, approximately 50% seen once. The material sequenced was esophageal tumor tissue. The chain uses TRBV28 and TRBJ2-5, with TRBD2 matching 7 bases. The J call is uncertain, as TRBJ2-7 better fits the DNA end. This TCR derives from a male donor with esophageal squamous cell carcinoma. DNA for the CDR3: TGTGCCAGCAGTATTAGCGGGTACTCCTACGAGCAGTACTTC. Protein: CASSISGYSYEQYF.